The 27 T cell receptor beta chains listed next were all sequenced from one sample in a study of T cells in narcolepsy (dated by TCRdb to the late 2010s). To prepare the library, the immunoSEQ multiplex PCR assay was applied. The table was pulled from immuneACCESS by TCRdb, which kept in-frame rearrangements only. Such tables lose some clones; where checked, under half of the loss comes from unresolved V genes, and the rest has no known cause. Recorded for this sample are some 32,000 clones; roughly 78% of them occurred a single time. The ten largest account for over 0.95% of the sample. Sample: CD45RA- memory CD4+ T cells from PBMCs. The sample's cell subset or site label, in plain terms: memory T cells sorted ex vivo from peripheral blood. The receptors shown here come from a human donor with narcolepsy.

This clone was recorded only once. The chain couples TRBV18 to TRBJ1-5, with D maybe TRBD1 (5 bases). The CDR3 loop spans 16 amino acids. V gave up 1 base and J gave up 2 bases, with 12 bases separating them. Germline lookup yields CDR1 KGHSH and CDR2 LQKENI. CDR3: CASSPLGSGGNQPQHF. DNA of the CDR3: TGTGCCAGCTCACCACTCGGATCGGGGGGCAATCAGCCCCAGCATTTT.

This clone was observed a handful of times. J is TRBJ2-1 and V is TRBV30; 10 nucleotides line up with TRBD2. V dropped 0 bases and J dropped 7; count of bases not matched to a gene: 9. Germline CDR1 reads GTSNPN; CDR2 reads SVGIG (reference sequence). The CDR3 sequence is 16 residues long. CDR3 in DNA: TGTGCCTGGAGTGTACGGGGACTAGCGTCCTGGAATGAGCAGTTCTTC. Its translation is CAWSVRGLASWNEQFF. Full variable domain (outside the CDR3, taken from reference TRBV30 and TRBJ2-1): SQTIHQWPATLVQPVGSPLSLECTVEGTSNPNLYWYRQAAGRGLQLLFYSVGIGQISSEVPQNLSASRPQDRQFILSSKKLLLSDSGFYLCAWSVRGLASWNEQFFGPGTRLTVL.

Written as DNA, the CDR3 is TGTGCCAGCCATATTTACAGGGGAAACACTGAAGCTTTCTTT. Translation gives CASHIYRGNTEAFF. The gene calls are TRBV5-5 and TRBJ1-1; TRBD1 matches at 7 bases. Per the germline V gene, CDR1 is SGHKS and CDR2 is YYEKEE (reference sequence). The CDR3 contains 14 residues. Losses at the gene ends were 7 bases for V and 2 bases for J; bases not matched to a gene: 8.

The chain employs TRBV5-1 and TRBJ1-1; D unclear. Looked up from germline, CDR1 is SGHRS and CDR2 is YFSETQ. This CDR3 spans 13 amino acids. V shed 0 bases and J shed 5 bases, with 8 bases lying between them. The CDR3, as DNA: TGCGCCAGCAGCTTGGTCGGCTCAACTGAAGCTTTCTTT. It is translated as CASSLVGSTEAFF.

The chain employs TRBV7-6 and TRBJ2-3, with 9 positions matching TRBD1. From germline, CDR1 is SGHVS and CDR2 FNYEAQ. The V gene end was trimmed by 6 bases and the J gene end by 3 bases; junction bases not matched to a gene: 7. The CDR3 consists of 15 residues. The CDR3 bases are TGTGCCAGCAGTCTCACAGGGGGCGTAACAGATACGCAGTATTTT. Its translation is CASSLTGGVTDTQYF.

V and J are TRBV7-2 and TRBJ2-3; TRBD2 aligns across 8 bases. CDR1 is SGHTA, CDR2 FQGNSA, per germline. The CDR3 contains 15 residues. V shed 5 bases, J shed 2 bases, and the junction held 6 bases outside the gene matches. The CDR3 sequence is CASSRSGIYTDTQYF. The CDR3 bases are TGTGCCAGCAGCCGTAGCGGGATATACACAGATACGCAGTATTTT.

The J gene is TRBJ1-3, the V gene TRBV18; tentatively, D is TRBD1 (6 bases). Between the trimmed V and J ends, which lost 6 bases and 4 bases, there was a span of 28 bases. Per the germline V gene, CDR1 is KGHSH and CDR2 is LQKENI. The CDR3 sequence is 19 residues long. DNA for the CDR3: TGTGCCAGCTCGCCCCTACCGGGACAAGTTCTTCGTGTCGGAAACACCATATATTTT. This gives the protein CASSPLPGQVLRVGNTIYF.

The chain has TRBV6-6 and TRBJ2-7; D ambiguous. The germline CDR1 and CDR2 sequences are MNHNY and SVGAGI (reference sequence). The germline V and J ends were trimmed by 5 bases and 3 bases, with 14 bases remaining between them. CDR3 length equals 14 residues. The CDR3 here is CASSPNIQNYEQYF. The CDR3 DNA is TGTGCCAGCAGTCCTAACATCCAGAACTACGAGCAGTACTTC.

CDR3 loop: CASSLRDTQYF. Here the CDR3 DNA reads TGTGCCAGCAGCTTAAGAGATACGCAGTATTTT. This chain connects TRBV7-3 to TRBJ2-3; D is uncertain. CDR3 length equals 11 residues. In germline, CDR1 is SGHTA, CDR2 FQGTGA. V lost 1 base, J lost 5 bases, and 1 base lay in between.

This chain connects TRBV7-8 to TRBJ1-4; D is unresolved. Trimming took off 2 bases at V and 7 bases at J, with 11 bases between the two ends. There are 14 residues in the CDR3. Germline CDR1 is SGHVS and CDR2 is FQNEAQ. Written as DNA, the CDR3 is TGTGCCAGCAGCTTATCCTCTGACCTTGAAAAACTGTTTTTT. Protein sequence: CASSLSSDLEKLFF.

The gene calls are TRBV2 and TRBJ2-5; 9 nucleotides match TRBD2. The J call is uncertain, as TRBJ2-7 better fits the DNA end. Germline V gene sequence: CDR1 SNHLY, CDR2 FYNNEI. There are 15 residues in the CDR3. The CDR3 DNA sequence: TGTGCCAGCAGTGAGGGTCTAGCGGGATCCAACGAGCAGTACTTC. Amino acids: CASSEGLAGSNEQYF.

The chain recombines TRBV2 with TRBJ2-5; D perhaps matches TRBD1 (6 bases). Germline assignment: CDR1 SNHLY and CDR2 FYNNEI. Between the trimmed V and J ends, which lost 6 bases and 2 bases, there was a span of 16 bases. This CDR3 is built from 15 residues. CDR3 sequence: CASRLTRTEQETQYF. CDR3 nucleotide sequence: TGTGCCAGCAGGCTAACTAGGACAGAGCAAGAGACCCAGTACTTC.

This CDR3 reads CASSRTSGAYNEQFF. CDR3 nucleotide sequence: TGCGCCAGCAGCAGGACTAGCGGGGCTTACAATGAGCAGTTCTTC. This sequence joins TRBV5-1 and TRBJ2-1; 12 bases fit TRBD2. V lost 4 bases and J lost 4; bases outside the gene matches: 3. This CDR3 has 15 residues. Germline CDR1 SGHRS, CDR2 YFSETQ.

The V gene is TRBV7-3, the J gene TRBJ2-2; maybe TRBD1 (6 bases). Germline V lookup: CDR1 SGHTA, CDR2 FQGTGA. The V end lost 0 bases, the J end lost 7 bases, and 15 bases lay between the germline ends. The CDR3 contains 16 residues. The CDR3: CASSLTSGQGNGELFF. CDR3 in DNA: TGTGCCAGCAGCTTAACTTCTGGGCAGGGGAACGGGGAGCTGTTTTTT.

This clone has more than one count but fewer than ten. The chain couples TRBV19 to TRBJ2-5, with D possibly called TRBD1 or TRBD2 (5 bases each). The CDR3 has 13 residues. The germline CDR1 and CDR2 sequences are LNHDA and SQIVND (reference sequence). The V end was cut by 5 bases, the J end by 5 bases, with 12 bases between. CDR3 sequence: CASSEGIGETQYF. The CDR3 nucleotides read TGTGCCAGTAGTGAGGGGATCGGGGAGACCCAGTACTTC. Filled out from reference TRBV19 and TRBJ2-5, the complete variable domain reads DGGITQSPKYLFRKEGQNVTLSCEQNLNHDAMYWYRQDPGQGLRLIYYSQIVNDFQKGDIAEGYSVSREKKESFPLTVTSAQKNPTAFYLCASSEGIGETQYFGPGTRLLVL.

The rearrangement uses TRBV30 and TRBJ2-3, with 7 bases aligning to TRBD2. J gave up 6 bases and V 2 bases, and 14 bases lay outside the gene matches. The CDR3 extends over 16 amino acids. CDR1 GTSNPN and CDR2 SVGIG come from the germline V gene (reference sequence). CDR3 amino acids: CAWSLAVASHDDTQYF. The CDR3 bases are TGTGCCTGGAGTCTAGCGGTAGCATCACACGATGATACGCAGTATTTT. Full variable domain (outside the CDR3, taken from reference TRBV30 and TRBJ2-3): SQTIHQWPATLVQPVGSPLSLECTVEGTSNPNLYWYRQAAGRGLQLLFYSVGIGQISSEVPQNLSASRPQDRQFILSSKKLLLSDSGFYLCAWSLAVASHDDTQYFGPGTRLTVL.

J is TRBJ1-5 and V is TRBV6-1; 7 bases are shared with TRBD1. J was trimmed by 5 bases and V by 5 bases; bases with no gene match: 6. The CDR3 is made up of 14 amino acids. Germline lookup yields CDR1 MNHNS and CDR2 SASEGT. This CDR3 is CASSYRQGDQPQHF. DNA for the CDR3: TGTGCCAGCAGTTATCGACAGGGAGATCAGCCCCAGCATTTT.

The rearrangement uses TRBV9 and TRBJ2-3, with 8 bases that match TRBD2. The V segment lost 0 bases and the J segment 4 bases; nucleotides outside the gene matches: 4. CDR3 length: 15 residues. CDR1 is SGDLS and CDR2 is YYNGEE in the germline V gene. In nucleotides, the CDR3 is TGTGCCAGCAGCGTAGGGAGCGGGAGAGCAGATACGCAGTATTTT. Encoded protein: CASSVGSGRADTQYF. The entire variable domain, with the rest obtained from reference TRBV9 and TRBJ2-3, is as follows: DSGVTQTPKHLITATGQRVTLRCSPRSGDLSVYWYQQSLDQGLQFLIQYYNGEERAKGNILERFSAQQFPDLHSELNLSSLELGDSALYFCASSVGSGRADTQYFGPGTRLTVL.

For the CDR3, the DNA is TGTGCCAGCAGATACGGGACTAGCGATTACGAGCAGTACTTC. It encodes CASRYGTSDYEQYF. V usage is TRBV2 and J usage is TRBJ2-7, with 10 bases aligning to TRBD2. CDR1 and CDR2 (germline): SNHLY, FYNNEI. V shed 6 bases and J 4 bases; nucleotides not matched to a gene: 6. The CDR3 loop spans 14 amino acids.

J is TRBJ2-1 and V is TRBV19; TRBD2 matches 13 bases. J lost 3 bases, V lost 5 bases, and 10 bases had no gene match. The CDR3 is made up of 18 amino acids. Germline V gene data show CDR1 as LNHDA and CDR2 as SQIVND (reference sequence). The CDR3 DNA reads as TGTGCCAGTAGTCGAACCGGGACTAGCGGGAATTACTACAATGAGCAGTTCTTC. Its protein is CASSRTGTSGNYYNEQFF.

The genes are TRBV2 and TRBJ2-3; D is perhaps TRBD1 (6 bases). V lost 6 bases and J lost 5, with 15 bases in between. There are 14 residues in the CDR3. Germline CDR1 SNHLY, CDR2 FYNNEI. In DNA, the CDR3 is TGTGCCAGCAGAAGGGACACCGTGAGAGATACGCAGTATTTT. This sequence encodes CASRRDTVRDTQYF.

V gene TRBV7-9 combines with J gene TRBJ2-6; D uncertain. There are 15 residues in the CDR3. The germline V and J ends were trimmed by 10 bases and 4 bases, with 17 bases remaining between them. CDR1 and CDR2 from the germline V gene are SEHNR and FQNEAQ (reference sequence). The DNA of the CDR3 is TGTGCCACCGATTGGGTAACGACAGGGGCCAACGTCCTGACTTTC. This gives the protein CATDWVTTGANVLTF.

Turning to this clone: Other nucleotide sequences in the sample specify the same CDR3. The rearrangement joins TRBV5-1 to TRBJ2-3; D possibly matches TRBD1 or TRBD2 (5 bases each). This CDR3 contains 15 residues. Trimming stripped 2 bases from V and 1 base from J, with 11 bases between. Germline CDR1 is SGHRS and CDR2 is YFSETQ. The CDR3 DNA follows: TGCGCCAGCAGCTTAAGGGGAGTTGGCACAGATACGCAGTATTTT. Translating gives CASSLRGVGTDTQYF. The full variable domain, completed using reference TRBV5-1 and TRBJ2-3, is KAGVTQTPRYLIKTRGQQVTLSCSPISGHRSVSWYQQTPGQGLQFLFEYFSETQRNKGNFPGRFSGRQFSNSRSEMNVSTLELGDSALYLCASSLRGVGTDTQYFGPGTRLTVL.

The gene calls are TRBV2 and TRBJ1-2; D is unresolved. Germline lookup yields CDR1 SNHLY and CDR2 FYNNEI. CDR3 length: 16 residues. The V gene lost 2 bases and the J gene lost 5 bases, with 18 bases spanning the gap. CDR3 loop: CASSEFLGRSSYGYTF. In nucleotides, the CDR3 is TGTGCCAGCAGTGAATTCTTAGGGCGTAGCTCATATGGCTACACCTTC. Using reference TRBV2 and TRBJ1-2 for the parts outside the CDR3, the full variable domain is EPEVTQTPSHQVTQMGQEVILRCVPISNHLYFYWYRQILGQKVEFLVSFYNNEISEKSEIFDDQFSVERPDGSNFTLKIRSTKLEDSAMYFCASSEFLGRSSYGYTFGSGTRLTVV.

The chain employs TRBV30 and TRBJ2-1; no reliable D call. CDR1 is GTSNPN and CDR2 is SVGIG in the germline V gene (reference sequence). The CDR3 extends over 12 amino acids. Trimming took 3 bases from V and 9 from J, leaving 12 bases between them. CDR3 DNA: TGTGCCTGGAGCATAACAATGGGTGAGCAGTTCTTC. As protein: CAWSITMGEQFF.

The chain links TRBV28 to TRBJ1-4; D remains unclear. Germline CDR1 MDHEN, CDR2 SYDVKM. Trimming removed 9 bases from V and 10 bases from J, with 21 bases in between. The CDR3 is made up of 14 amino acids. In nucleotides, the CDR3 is TGTGCCAGTGTAACCGGGTCGCAATTAGGAAAACTGTTTTTT. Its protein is CASVTGSQLGKLFF.

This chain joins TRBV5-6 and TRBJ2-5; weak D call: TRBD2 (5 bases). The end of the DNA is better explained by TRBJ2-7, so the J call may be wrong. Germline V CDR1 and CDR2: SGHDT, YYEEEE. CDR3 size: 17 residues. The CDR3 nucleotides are TGTGCCAGCAGCTTGGATTCGTGGAGGAGTTATTCCTACGAGCAGTACTTC. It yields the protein CASSLDSWRSYSYEQYF.